The 28 T cell receptor beta chains given below trace back to one sample, sequenced in a study of CD8+CD57+ T cells in acquired aplastic anemia. Flow cytometry had shown expanded CD8+CD57+ cells in the patients chosen for sequencing. TCR beta VDJ and CDR3 profiles were obtained from a genomic DNA template. A single record per CDR3 protein comes from TCRdb applying MiXCR to the reads. This sample has around 200,000 distinct CDR3 sequences, with about half found just once. Material: sorted CD4+, CD8+, or CD8+CD57+ T cells (not recorded which) from PBMCs. The receptors here all came from a human donor with aplastic anemia.

A remark on this clonotype: One end of the junction fails to match germline, which may point to a read error. The chain couples TRBV4-1 to TRBJ1-4; D is undetermined. Per the germline V gene, CDR1 is MGHRA and CDR2 is YSYEKL. This CDR3 is 13 amino acids long. CDR3 nucleotide sequence: TGCGCCAGCCGAGGCCGGGTTAATGAAGAACTGTTTTTT. It codes for CASRGRVNEELFF.

This clonotype was observed at least ten times. The chain couples TRBV20-1 to TRBJ1-4, with TRBD1 as a possible D gene (5 bases). The CDR3 totals 15 residues. Germline CDR1 and CDR2: DFQATT and SNEGSKA (reference sequence). V gave up 3 bases and J gave up 2 bases, with 13 bases separating them. CDR3 DNA sequence: TGCAGTGCTAGCCAAGAGCGGGGGACTAATGAAAAACTGTTTTTT. Its translation is CSASQERGTNEKLFF.

The chain couples TRBV9 to TRBJ2-7; no clear D. Germline assignment: CDR1 SGDLS and CDR2 YYNGEE. The CDR3 extends over 14 amino acids. The V end was cut by 4 bases, the J end by 6 bases, with 17 bases between. CDR3 sequence reads: CASSLGPRLGEQYF. The CDR3 DNA sequence: TGTGCCAGCAGCTTAGGACCCCGGCTTGGCGAGCAGTACTTC.

To note about this clonotype: A much larger clone lies one base from this, so it may be a read error. The V call is TRBV5-1, the J call TRBJ2-1; perhaps TRBD1 as D (6 bases). Looked up from germline, CDR1 is SGHRS and CDR2 is YFSETQ. The CDR3 spans 17 residues. CDR3 coding DNA: TGCGCCAGCAGCTTGGTGGTAAGGGGGAGAGTGAGCAATGAGCGGTTCTTC. Residues: CASSLVVRGRVSNERFF.

With respect to this clonotype: A junction boundary mismatches the germline segment, possibly from a read error. The chain links TRBV5-1 to TRBJ2-7; 8 bases align to TRBD2. Germline V gene lookup returns CDR1 SGHRS and CDR2 YFSETQ. The CDR3 has 15 amino acids. The CDR3 bases are TGTGCCAGCAGCGTTGAGCGGGGGCCCACCTACGAGCAGTACTTC. Translated, it gives CASSVERGPTYEQYF.

Concerning this clonotype itself: Just one base apart from a much larger clone, this may be a read error. The chain has TRBV6-5 and TRBJ1-1; no reliable D call. CDR1 and CDR2 from the germline V gene are MNHEY and SVGAGI. The CDR3 consists of 15 residues. This chain's CDR3 is CPSTYDLRADTEAFF. DNA of the CDR3: TGTCCCAGCACCTACGACTTAAGGGCTGACACTGAAGCTTTCTTT.

V gene TRBV7-2 combines with J gene TRBJ1-2, with D possibly matching TRBD1 (6 bases). This CDR3 region has 14 residues. The V end was cut by 3 bases, the J end by 6 bases, with 14 bases between. The germline V gene has CDR1 SGHTA and CDR2 FQGNSA. The CDR3 sequence: CASSFYKAGDGYTF. CDR3 coding DNA: TGTGCCAGCAGCTTTTATAAGGCAGGGGATGGCTACACCTTC.

There are many counts of this clonotype. The chain uses TRBV10-1 and TRBJ1-3; D possibly corresponds to TRBD1 (5 bases). This CDR3 has 14 amino acids. The germline V gene encodes CDR1 WNHNN and CDR2 SYGVQD (reference sequence). V lost 5 bases to trimming and J lost 4 bases, with 12 bases between them. Here the CDR3 DNA reads TGCGCCAGCAGTCGGGACTCTGGAGGAAACACCATATATTTT. The encoded protein is CASSRDSGGNTIYF.

The chain links TRBV20-1 to TRBJ2-7; 8 bases match TRBD2. The CDR3 consists of 13 residues. Germline V lookup: CDR1 DFQATT, CDR2 SNEGSKA (reference sequence). The junction had 10 bases not matched to a gene; V was cut back by 6 bases and J by 6 bases. CDR3 sequence reads: CSAPREAGVEQYF. The CDR3 nucleotides are TGCAGTGCGCCCCGAGAAGCGGGAGTCGAGCAGTACTTC.

This clonotype was recorded many times. The chain couples TRBV12-3 or TRBV12-4 to TRBJ2-7; the match to TRBD2 covers 8 bases. The CDR3 loop spans 16 amino acids. V lost 6 bases and J lost 2; bases outside the gene matches: 12. The CDR3 DNA reads TGTGCCAGCAGCCCCGGGAACGGGGGGGCACCCTACGAGCAGTACTTC. It specifies CASSPGNGGAPYEQYF.

The chain couples TRBV19 to TRBJ2-7; 14 bases are a match to TRBD2. The CDR3 contains 15 residues. Trimming removed 4 bases from V and 7 bases from J; junction bases left unmatched: 6. From germline, CDR1 is LNHDA and CDR2 SQIVND (reference sequence). The CDR3 DNA sequence: TGTGCCAGTAGTAGGTCGACTAGCGGGGGGGAAGAGCAGTACTTC. This translates into CASSRSTSGGEEQYF.

Comments on this clonotype: Here the CDR3 omits its conserved ending phenylalanine or tryptophan, so a read error is the likely source. This chain connects TRBV2 to TRBJ1-6, with 9 nucleotides matching TRBD1. The J segment lost 7 bases and the V segment lost 4 bases, leaving 2 bases of the junction unmatched. Germline V gene data show CDR1 as SNHLY and CDR2 as FYNNEI. The CDR3 has 14 amino acids. The CDR3 bases are TGTGCCAGCAGTGCGGACAGGGGAAATTCACCCCTCCACCTT. Translation gives CASSADRGNSPLHL.

The chain recombines TRBV20-1 with TRBJ1-5; TRBD1 agrees at 11 bases. The V and J ends lost 6 bases and 0 bases, in that order; junction bases with no gene match: 10. The germline V gene has CDR1 DFQATT and CDR2 SNEGSKA (reference sequence). The CDR3 length is 17 residues. CDR3 protein: CSAGRDRGTYSNQPQHF. The CDR3, as DNA: TGCAGTGCCGGTAGGGACAGGGGGACGTATAGCAATCAGCCCCAGCATTTT.

This chain uses TRBV24-1 with TRBJ1-5; a weak D match, TRBD1 (5 bases). Trimming shortened V by 3 bases and J by 8 bases, and 10 bases separated the two germline ends. The germline CDR1 and CDR2 sequences are KGHDR and SFDVKD. The CDR3 has 13 amino acids. The CDR3 is CATSDIGTEPQHF. The CDR3 DNA sequence: TGTGCCACCAGTGATATAGGGACCGAGCCCCAGCATTTT.

The rearrangement joins TRBV10-3 to TRBJ2-3; TRBD2 matches at 7 bases. The CDR3 length is 16 residues. Germline V gene lookup returns CDR1 ENHRY and CDR2 SYGVKD. The V segment lost 2 bases and the J segment 3 bases; nucleotides outside the gene matches: 8. CDR3: CAISENLGGGTDTQYF. The CDR3 DNA follows: TGTGCCATCAGTGAGAACTTGGGCGGGGGAACAGATACGCAGTATTTT.

The V and J genes are TRBV20-1 and TRBJ2-5, with TRBD2 matching 7 bases. Germline values: CDR1 DFQATT, CDR2 SNEGSKA (reference sequence). Trimming at V came to 3 bases and at J to 6 bases, leaving 4 bases not matched to a gene. This CDR3 contains 12 residues. The CDR3 reads CSASGLVQTQYF. The DNA of the CDR3 is TGCAGTGCTAGCGGACTAGTGCAGACCCAGTACTTC.

In its sample, this clonotype was seen many times. The J gene is TRBJ2-5, the V gene TRBV19, with D possibly being TRBD2 (6 bases). The germline V gene has CDR1 LNHDA and CDR2 SQIVND (reference sequence). V lost 3 bases and J 4 bases, leaving 9 bases between the germline ends. The CDR3 covers 13 residues. The CDR3 DNA reads as TGTGCCAGTAGTATCGCGGAGGGAGAGACCCAGTACTTC. The encoded protein is CASSIAEGETQYF.

This chain joins TRBV15 and TRBJ1-2; 7 bases line up with TRBD1. Per germline, CDR1 LNHNV and CDR2 YYDKDF (reference sequence). Germline trimming cut 1 base from V and 10 bases from J; bases unmatched to any gene: 6. The CDR3 extends over 13 amino acids. CDR3 coding DNA: TGTGCCACCAGCAGAGGAACGGGGACAGACTACACCTTC. Translated, it gives CATSRGTGTDYTF.

This clonotype was seen repeatedly, ten times or more. V gene TRBV24-1 combines with J gene TRBJ1-5; possible D gene TRBD1, 5 bases. Germline V gene lookup returns CDR1 KGHDR and CDR2 SFDVKD. V lost 5 bases to trimming and J lost 3 bases, with 10 bases between them. This CDR3 region has 14 residues. The chain's CDR3 is CATSGQGFNQPQHF. The CDR3 DNA reads TGTGCCACCAGTGGCCAGGGCTTCAATCAGCCCCAGCATTTT.

In this sample, this clonotype turned up many times. The rearrangement links TRBV10-1 to TRBJ1-1, with D possibly TRBD1 on 6 matching bases. Germline loops: CDR1 WNHNN, CDR2 SYGVQD (reference sequence). V shed 3 bases and J shed 3 bases, with 8 bases lying between them. There are 13 residues in the CDR3. In nucleotides, the CDR3 is TGCGCCAGCAGTGAAAACAGGGACACTGAAGCTTTCTTT. Its protein product is CASSENRDTEAFF.

This clonotype has a count of ten or more. The chain carries TRBV5-1 and TRBJ1-3, with D possibly being TRBD1 (5 bases). Germline CDR1 SGHRS, CDR2 YFSETQ. The CDR3 consists of 16 residues. The V and J ends lost 1 base and 0 bases respectively, with 11 bases between them. CDR3 loop: CASSLIPGLSGNTIYF. In DNA, the CDR3 is TGCGCCAGCAGCTTGATTCCGGGGCTCTCTGGAAACACCATATATTTT.

CDR3 DNA: TGTGCCACCAGTGACCCCTCGGGGGAGACCCAGTACTTC. Its protein is CATSDPSGETQYF. The genes are TRBV24-1 and TRBJ2-5, with D possibly being TRBD2 (5 bases). There are 13 residues in the CDR3. Trimming left V 4 bases short and J 5 bases short, with 10 bases between. Looked up from germline, CDR1 is KGHDR and CDR2 is SFDVKD.

The chain carries TRBV6-6 and TRBJ1-2; 7 nucleotides align to TRBD1. CDR1 and CDR2 from the germline V gene are MNHNY and SVGAGI (reference sequence). The CDR3 is 13 amino acids. V lost 5 bases to trimming and J lost 12 bases; unmatched junction nucleotides: 12. As DNA, the CDR3 is TGTGCCAGCAGTCAGACAGGGACCTCTGGAAACACCTTC. Residues: CASSQTGTSGNTF.

This clonotype was detected only a few times. The V gene is TRBV9, the J gene TRBJ2-7; no reliable D call. The CDR3 spans 15 residues. V lost 4 bases, J lost 3 bases, and 17 bases lay in between. CDR1 and CDR2 (germline): SGDLS, YYNGEE. The CDR3 bases are TGTGCCAGCAGCCCATCCGGGCCCTCGAGCTACGAGCAGTACTTC. Translation gives CASSPSGPSSYEQYF.

This clonotype has more than one count but fewer than ten. This chain uses TRBV7-2 with TRBJ2-3, with 15 bases that match TRBD2. V lost 5 bases and J lost 4; bases outside the gene matches: 10. Germline assignment: CDR1 SGHTA and CDR2 FQGNSA. The length of the CDR3 is 18 residues. In DNA, the CDR3 is TGTGCCAGCAGCCCAAGGGGACTAGCGGGGGGTTGTGCAGATACGCAGTATTTT. This gives the protein CASSPRGLAGGCADTQYF.

This clonotype was detected many times. The gene calls are TRBV5-5 and TRBJ2-7; D is ambiguous. CDR3 length: 12 residues. CDR1 and CDR2 from the germline V gene are SGHKS and YYEKEE (reference sequence). V dropped 0 bases and J dropped 2 bases, with 3 bases sitting between them. CDR3 DNA: TGTGCCAGCAGCTTGGCAGCCTACGAGCAGTACTTC. It specifies CASSLAAYEQYF. The full variable domain, in which reference TRBV5-5 and TRBJ2-7 provide the parts outside the CDR3, is DAGVTQSPTHLIKTRGQQVTLRCSPISGHKSVSWYQQVLGQGPQFIFQYYEKEERGRGNFPDRFSARQFPNYSSELNVNALLLGDSALYLCASSLAAYEQYFGPGTRLTVT.

The chain has TRBV7-2 and TRBJ2-7, with D maybe TRBD2 (6 bases). The CDR3 covers 15 residues. The germline V gene encodes CDR1 SGHTA and CDR2 FQGNSA. Trimming took 5 bases from V and 2 from J, leaving 16 bases between them. CDR3: CASSTKRDSAYEQYF. In nucleotides, the CDR3 is TGTGCCAGCAGCACCAAACGGGACTCCGCCTACGAGCAGTACTTC.

Worth noting for this clonotype: A much larger clone is a single base away; this may be a read error. The chain employs TRBV5-1 and TRBJ2-6; TRBD1 is a possible D gene (5 bases). V lost 2 bases, J lost 3 bases, and 15 bases lay in between. There are 17 residues in the CDR3. Looked up from germline, CDR1 is SGHRS and CDR2 is YFSETQ. CDR3 residues: CASSFLQGNFGANVLTF. The DNA for the CDR3 is TGCGCCAGCAGCTTTTTGCAGGGTAACTTTGGGGCCAACGTCCTGACTTTC.